The clone carrying this T cell receptor beta chain was counted between two and nine times. What it recognizes is unknown. Genes and germline come from the mouse. The CDR3 extends 4 residues past the end of the read, so its final part is completed from the germline J gene. Investigators isolated RNA and reverse transcribed it into cDNA to act as the sequencing template. Generated by immunoSEQ multiplex PCR, the TCRdb table keeps only in-frame clones and is missing some. This repertoire holds more than 90,000 clones, and none appear only once. The germline CDR1 and CDR2 sequences are NSHNY and SYGAGN. The CDR3 extends over 12 amino acids. V shed 9 bases and J shed 2 bases, with 10 bases lying between them. The sample is drawn from a study of CD8+ T cells in alopecia areata. About the research overall: C3H/HeJ donors with spontaneous alopecia, roughly 6-13 months old, supplied skin grafts to approximately 7-11-week-old female C3H/HeJ mice.

Whole-study findings and limits: Researchers reported that TCR sharing among patients proved less clear than in mice, possibly HLA-linked. Normal skin contains resident alphabeta T cells, and these are also sequenced in scalp samples.

The receptor comes from a C3H/HeJ mouse with alopecia areata. The strain's MHC: H2-k. This rearrangement joins TRBV13-1 to TRBJ2-3; possibly TRBD2 for D (6 bases). The sequencing sample was made of lesional skin. The sequenced part of the CDR3 DNA is TGTGCCACCGCTGGGGATGCAGAA. Amino acids: CATAGDAE. The whole CDR3 protein reads CATAGDAETLYF.